Listed here is a single T cell receptor beta chain. Its antigen has not been determined. No per-base quality is available; no much larger clone lies one base away. The donors were healthy, HIV-negative adults who had no recently reported acute infections or vaccinations. All donors were Caucasian adults living in Nashville, Tennessee, USA. CD4+ T cells were enriched by magnetic negative selection, after which naive cells were positively selected on CD45RA and the negative fraction was taken as the memory subset. Blood was obtained by leukapheresis, after which PBMCs were separated by Ficoll-Histopaque density gradient centrifugation and cryopreserved in liquid nitrogen vapor phase. Analytical flow cytometry was used to check the purity and quantity of each magnetically sorted T cell population. From each sorted fraction, genomic DNA was isolated and quantified by UV absorbance on a Nanodrop 2000c.

Using the deep immunoSEQ assay, TCR CDR3 regions were amplified from genomic DNA by multiplex PCR. Extracted genomic DNA from each cell subset was spread evenly across all wells of several immunoSEQ 96-well plates, with each plate serving as a replicate. For sorted subsets, roughly 200 ng genomic DNA, equal to tens of thousands of T cell genomes, was loaded into each replicate PCR. Purified libraries were measured with a Qubit 3.0 fluorometer, size-checked on a Bioanalyzer 2100, and measured again with the KAPA Library Quantification kit. Every immunoSEQ 96-well plate was sequenced on a separate single-read 150-cycle Illumina NextSeq 550 flow cell. On the authors' methods: Because the immunoSEQ output held only junctional sequences and lacked quality scores, the filtering could not match the filtering applied to full-length reads. To assign V/J genes and CDR3, sequences were annotated against IMGT germline references using PyIR, a Python wrapper for IgBLAST v1.9. Reads with weak V/J assignments (E-value above 1e-6), missing CDR3, stop codons, out-of-frame junctions, or ambiguous translated residues were removed. V3J clonotypes were defined as sequences sharing the same inferred V gene, J gene, and CDR3 amino acid sequence. Percentage overlap between repertoires was computed as shared unique clonotypes divided by the size of the smaller repertoire. Richness of each repertoire was evaluated using RTK rarefaction, the Chao1 estimator, and Recon v2.1 estimates of unobserved clonotypes. Generation probabilities for all TCRbeta clonotypes obtained by the gDNA method from a few donors were computed using OLGA. The source is immuneACCESS, and TCRdb retained only in-frame sequences with V and J called. Part of the clones is not carried over; for the studies checked, unresolved V genes explain less than half of this, and the remainder is unexplained. V and J calls plus clone size are reproduced from that table; the DNA served to infer D and trimming. This sample is represented by about 1 million clones; about three quarters of them were singletons. 1.4% to 1.5% of the sample rests with the top ten.

Deletion took 7 bases off V and 4 bases off J, with a span of 14 bases between the germline ends. CDR1 and CDR2 (SGHDT, YYEEEE) derive from the germline V gene. Taken from cysteine to phenylalanine, the CDR3 has 13 residues. Just CDR3 DNA is preserved here, 39 bases in frame from base 1. These data originate in a study of shared clonotypes between healthy human individuals (dated by TCRdb to the early 2020s). Background on the whole study: A few men and a couple of women, aged 18 to 49 years, made up the cohort. For each donor, CD4 naive and CD4 memory were each run on three plates, CD8 naive on two plates, and CD8 memory on one plate. The study deeply sequenced blood TCR repertoires of about 5 healthy adults to estimate repertoire size and the extent of clonotype sharing between individuals. To increase sequencing depth and limit assay-specific biases, TCR repertoire library preparation and sequencing were carried out by different laboratories using diverse techniques. Leukapheresis yielded between about 0.85 and 10 billion PBMCs per donor. The investigation overall reported the following: Sampling was restricted to blood, and TCR repertoires in tissues likely differ from the TCR repertoires found in blood. The genetic and exposure-history diversity represented was limited by the small number of donors. Naive subsets generally had larger estimated clonotype richness than memory subsets. Incomplete sequencing was indicated by rarefaction of sorted-subset datasets, despite the large sequencing depth. Higher generation probabilities were observed for clonotypes shared by all four sorted-subset donors than for non-shared clonotypes. Pairwise subsampling indicated that sequencing depth was expected to affect the degree of clonotype sharing among donors. Across a few donors, approximately 4.6% of naive CD4, 3% to 4% of naive CD8, about 2% of memory CD4, and 0.4% of memory CD8 clonotypes were shared.

The sample comprised memory CD4+ T cells sorted from blood. The cell subset or site label on this specimen signifies: CD45RA-negative fraction. This sequence uses TRBV5-6 and TRBJ2-5, and possibly TRBD1, on 6 matching bases. The source of this sequence is a man aged 18-30 years in good health. The nucleotide sequence is given as TGTGCCAGCCACTCAGGGGTCCGAGAGACCCAGTACTTC. Its amino acids are CASHSGVRETQYF.